This TCR beta chain was obtained from a study of cytomegalovirus exposure and HLA in healthy donors. The PCR contained 60 Vbeta and 13 Jbeta primers. This table comes from immunoSEQ multiplex PCR, and its TCRdb copy is limited to in-frame clones, with some not included. Of 100,000 to 150,000 clones in the sample, around 80% were seen once. This clone has just one count. The CDR3 contains 14 residues. V shed 6 bases and J 4 bases; nucleotides not matched to a gene: 7. Germline CDR1 is LNHDA and CDR2 is SQIVND (reference sequence). The sample comprised PBMCs. This TCR was recovered from a middle-aged man in good health and CMV-seronegative. The J gene is TRBJ2-3, the V gene TRBV19, with 7 bases matching TRBD2. The CDR3 reads CASRKRGLPDTQYF. CDR3 nucleotide sequence: TGTGCCAGTAGGAAGCGGGGCCTCCCAGATACGCAGTATTTT.